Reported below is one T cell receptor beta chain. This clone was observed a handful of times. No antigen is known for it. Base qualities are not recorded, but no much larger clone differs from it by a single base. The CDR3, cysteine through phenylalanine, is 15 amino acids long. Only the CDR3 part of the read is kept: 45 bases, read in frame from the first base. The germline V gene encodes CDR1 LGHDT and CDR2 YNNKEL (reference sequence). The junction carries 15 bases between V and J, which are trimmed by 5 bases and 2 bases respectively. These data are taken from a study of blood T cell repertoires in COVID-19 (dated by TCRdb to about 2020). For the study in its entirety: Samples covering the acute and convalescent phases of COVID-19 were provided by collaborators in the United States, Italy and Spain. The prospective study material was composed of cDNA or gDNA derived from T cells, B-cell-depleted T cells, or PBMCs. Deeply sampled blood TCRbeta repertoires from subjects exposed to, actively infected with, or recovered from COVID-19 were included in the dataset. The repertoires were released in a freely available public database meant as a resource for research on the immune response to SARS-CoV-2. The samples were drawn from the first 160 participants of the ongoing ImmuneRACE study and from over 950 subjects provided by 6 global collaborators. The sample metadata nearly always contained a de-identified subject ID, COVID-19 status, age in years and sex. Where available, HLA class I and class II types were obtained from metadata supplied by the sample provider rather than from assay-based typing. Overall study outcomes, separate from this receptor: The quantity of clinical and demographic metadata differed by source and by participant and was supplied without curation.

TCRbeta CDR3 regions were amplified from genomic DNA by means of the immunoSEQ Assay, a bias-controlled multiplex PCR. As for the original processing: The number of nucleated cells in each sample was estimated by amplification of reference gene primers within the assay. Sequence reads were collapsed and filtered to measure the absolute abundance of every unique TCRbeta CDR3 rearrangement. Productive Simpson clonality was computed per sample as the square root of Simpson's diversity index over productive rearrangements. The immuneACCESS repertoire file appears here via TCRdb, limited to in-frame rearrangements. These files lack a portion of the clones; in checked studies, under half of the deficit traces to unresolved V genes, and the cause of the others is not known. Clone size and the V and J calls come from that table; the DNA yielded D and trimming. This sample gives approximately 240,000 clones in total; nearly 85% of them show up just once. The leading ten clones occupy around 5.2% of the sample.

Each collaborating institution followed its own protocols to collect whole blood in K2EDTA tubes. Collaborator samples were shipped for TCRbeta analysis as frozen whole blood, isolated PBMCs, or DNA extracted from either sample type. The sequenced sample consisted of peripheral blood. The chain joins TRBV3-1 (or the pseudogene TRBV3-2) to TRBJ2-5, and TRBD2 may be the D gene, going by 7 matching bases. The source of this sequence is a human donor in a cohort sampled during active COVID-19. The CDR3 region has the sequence CASSIKGGWQETQYF. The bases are TGTGCCAGCAGCATCAAGGGGGGGTGGCAAGAGACCCAGTACTTC.